This is a list of T cell receptor beta chains from one sample in a study of T cell repertoires in cytomegalovirus infection. Each CDR3 protein is one row after TCRdb ran MiXCR on the reads. The sample carries 80,000 to 130,000 distinct CDR3 sequences, more than 20% recorded once. The specimen was CD8+ T cells from PBMCs. Source of these receptors: a human donor in good health (CMV status not recorded). Some clones in this sample may be carry-over from other donors' samples. Each CDR3 is given with its conserved first and last residue. D genes are given only for firm matches. Clone size, where shown, is once, few, many, or a class for clones that have expanded.

TRBV12-3/TRBV12-4,TRBJ2-7,NA,NA,TGTGCCAGCAGTTTAACTAGGAACGGGGAAGCTTACGAGCAGTACTTC,CASSLTRNGEAYEQYF
TRBV27,TRBJ1-5,TRBD1,NA,TGTGCCAGCAGTCGTAGAACCCCCGGGACAGATAGCAATCAGCCCCAGCATTTT,CASSRRTPGTDSNQPQHF
TRBV7-9,TRBJ1-1,TRBD1,few,TGTGCCAGCAGCAGACGTCAGGGGGCCTCTGGGAACACTGAAGCTTTCTTT,CASSRRQGASGNTEAFF
TRBV7-2,TRBJ2-3,NA,many,TGTGCCAGCAGCTTAGCTCGGTTAAGATCTAGCACAGATACGCAGTATTTT,CASSLARLRSSTDTQYF
TRBV27,TRBJ1-2,TRBD1,many,TGTGCCAGCAGTAGACAGGGAAAAGGCTACACCTTC,CASSRQGKGYTF
TRBV7-9,TRBJ1-1,TRBD1,few,TGTGCCAGCAGCTCGCCGGGACAGTCGAACACTGAAGCTTTCTTT,CASSSPGQSNTEAFF
TRBV6-2/TRBV6-3,TRBJ1-4,NA,NA,TGTGCCAGCAGTCTTCGGAATGAGGCAACTAATGAAAAACTGTTTTTT,CASSLRNEATNEKLFF
TRBV7-2,TRBJ2-2,TRBD2,many,TGTGCCAGCAGCTTCGGACTAGCCGGGGAGCTGTTTTTT,CASSFGLAGELFF
TRBV10-3,TRBJ2-2,NA,few,TGTGCCATCACCCAGCGATCCGGGGAGCTGTTTTTT,CAITQRSGELFF
TRBV28,TRBJ2-7,TRBD2,NA,TGTGCCACCTATAGCGGGGGGGCCTACGAGCAGTACTTC,CATYSGGAYEQYF
TRBV7-8,TRBJ1-2,NA,few,TGTGCCAGCAGCCCTGAGCGGGACCTGGGGGGCTACACCTTC,CASSPERDLGGYTF
TRBV7-6,TRBJ2-7,TRBD1,many,TGTGCCAGCAGCCAAGGGGGCATCTACGAGCAGTACTTC,CASSQGGIYEQYF
TRBV5-6,TRBJ2-1,NA,NA,TGTGCCAGCAGCACCTGGGACAATGAGCAGTTCTTC,CASSTWDNEQFF
TRBV11-2,TRBJ2-7,TRBD2,many,TGTGCCAGCAGCCCAAGAGGGACTAGCGACGAGCAGTACTTC,CASSPRGTSDEQYF
TRBV20-1,TRBJ2-7,NA,few,TGCAGTGCTAGAGGGGCGGACGGGGTCGGTCCCTACGAGCAGTACTTC,CSARGADGVGPYEQYF
TRBV12-3/TRBV12-4,TRBJ2-5,NA,many,TGTGCCAGCAGCCCGATCAGAATGGGAGAGACCCAGTACTTC,CASSPIRMGETQYF
TRBV7-2,TRBJ2-1,NA,many,TGTGCCAGCAGCTTAGCGCGCTGGGACTCCGAAAATGAGCAGTTCTTC,CASSLARWDSENEQFF
TRBV7-8,TRBJ1-4,NA,many,TGTGCCAGCAGCCTAACTGGGACTAATGAAAAACTGTTTTTT,CASSLTGTNEKLFF
TRBV11-2,TRBJ2-7,NA,many,TGTGCCAGCAGCTTGCTATTTCAGGGAACCTACGAGCAGTACTTC,CASSLLFQGTYEQYF
TRBV12-3/TRBV12-4,TRBJ1-1,NA,many,TGTGCCAGCACCTCACAGGGATCCCCTCTTTTGAACACTGAAGCTTTCTTT,CASTSQGSPLLNTEAFF
TRBV19,TRBJ1-2,TRBD1,few,TGTGCCAGTAGTATGACAGGGAACTATGGCTACACCTTC,CASSMTGNYGYTF
TRBV12-3/TRBV12-4,TRBJ2-7,NA,few,TGTGCCAGCAGTTTAGGACCCGGGACTCCTTCCTACGAGCAGTACTTC,CASSLGPGTPSYEQYF
TRBV5-5,TRBJ2-7,NA,few,TGTGCCAGCAGCACCTGGGACGGGGCCTACGAGCAGTACTTC,CASSTWDGAYEQYF
TRBV7-2,TRBJ2-5,NA,NA,TGTGCCAGCAGCTTAGATGGTACAGGGGGGGAGGAGACCCAGTACTTC,CASSLDGTGGEETQYF
TRBV6-2/TRBV6-3,TRBJ1-5,NA,many,TGTGCCAGCAGTGCCGAGGGAAACGCCAATCAGCCCCAGCATTTT,CASSAEGNANQPQHF
TRBV5-5,TRBJ2-1,TRBD2,NA,TGTGCCAGCAGCCCCGGGACTAGCGGGGGGCCCTACAATGAGCAGTTCTTC,CASSPGTSGGPYNEQFF
TRBV5-1,TRBJ2-5,NA,few,TGCGCCAGCAGCGAGACACGGGAGACCCAGTACTTC,CASSETRETQYF
TRBV28,TRBJ2-5,TRBD1,NA,TGTGCCAGCAGTTCACGGACAGGGAGTCAAGAGACCCAGTACTTC,CASSSRTGSQETQYF
TRBV6-6,TRBJ1-5,NA,NA,TGTGCCAGCAGTTACTGGGCGGGAGGGAAGGATCAGCCCCAGCATTTT,CASSYWAGGKDQPQHF
TRBV7-2,TRBJ2-1,TRBD2,NA,TGTGCCAGCAGCCCGATTATGACGGGGGGGCTGCATGAGCAGTTCTTC,CASSPIMTGGLHEQFF
TRBV12-3/TRBV12-4,TRBJ2-7,NA,NA,TGTGCCAGCAGTTCGTCCTCACAGGGCACCTACGAGCAGTACTTC,CASSSSSQGTYEQYF